This is a list of T cell receptor beta chains from one sample in a study of response to subunit inactivated influenza vaccine. One entry per CDR3 protein, called by TCRdb with MiXCR from the RT-PCR reads. This sample has roughly 760,000 distinct CDR3 sequences, with approximately 22% found just once. The sample here was PBMCs from blood, taken about 5 days after vaccination. The receptors stem from a man between 45 and 60 years old who received an inactivated influenza vaccine. The CDR3 runs from the conserved cysteine through the conserved F or W. A D gene is named only where the DNA matches it firmly. A clone size is listed for some rows: how often the clone was seen (once, few, many), or a class if it is expanded.

abundance: .
v_gene: TRBV5-1
d_gene: TRBD2
j_gene: TRBJ2-7
CDR3nt: TGCGCCAGCAGCCCAAGCCTAGCGGGAGTCCCCTACGAGCAGTACTTC
CDR3aa: CASSPSLAGVPYEQYF

abundance: few
v_gene: TRBV20-1
d_gene: .
j_gene: TRBJ1-2
CDR3nt: TGCAGTGCTACTACAGGGAGGGGAATGGGATATGGCTACACCTTC
CDR3aa: CSATTGRGMGYGYTF

abundance: few
v_gene: TRBV5-1
d_gene: TRBD2
j_gene: TRBJ2-1
CDR3nt: TGCGCCAGCAGCTTGGGAACTAGCGGAAGGTACAATGAGCAGTTCTTC
CDR3aa: CASSLGTSGRYNEQFF

abundance: many
v_gene: TRBV7-6
d_gene: .
j_gene: TRBJ2-2
CDR3nt: TGTGCCAGCAGCTTAGAGGTGGGCCAGATGAACACCGGGGAGCTGTTTTTT
CDR3aa: CASSLEVGQMNTGELFF

abundance: few
v_gene: TRBV6-1
d_gene: .
j_gene: TRBJ2-5
CDR3nt: TGTGCCAGCAGGCACTTCGGGGGGCCTCAAGAGACCCAGTACTTC
CDR3aa: CASRHFGGPQETQYF

abundance: few
v_gene: TRBV2
d_gene: TRBD1
j_gene: TRBJ1-5
CDR3nt: TGTGCCAGCACGGGGACAGCTCATCAGCCCCAGCATTTT
CDR3aa: CASTGTAHQPQHF

abundance: few
v_gene: TRBV6-5
d_gene: .
j_gene: TRBJ1-2
CDR3nt: TGTGCCAGCAGTTATGGAACAGGCGACTATGGCTACACCTTC
CDR3aa: CASSYGTGDYGYTF

abundance: few
v_gene: TRBV5-1
d_gene: .
j_gene: TRBJ1-6
CDR3nt: TGCGCCAGCAGCATCGGGCAAGATATCGATAATTCACCCCTCCACTTT
CDR3aa: CASSIGQDIDNSPLHF

abundance: .
v_gene: TRBV19
d_gene: .
j_gene: TRBJ2-7
CDR3nt: TGTGCCAGTAGTAGCAGGGTTCTCTACGAGCAGTACTTC
CDR3aa: CASSSRVLYEQYF

abundance: once
v_gene: TRBV11-1
d_gene: .
j_gene: TRBJ1-2
CDR3nt: TGTGCCAGCAGCCTTAATTCACAGGGAGGGAAACCTAACTATGGCTACACCTTC
CDR3aa: CASSLNSQGGKPNYGYTF

abundance: few
v_gene: TRBV10-3
d_gene: TRBD1
j_gene: TRBJ2-2
CDR3nt: TGTGCCATCAGTGGGGGACAGGGCCGGGACACCGGGGAGCTGTTTTTT
CDR3aa: CAISGGQGRDTGELFF

abundance: .
v_gene: TRBV11-2
d_gene: TRBD2
j_gene: TRBJ2-1
CDR3nt: TGTGCCAGCAGCTTTTCTAGCGGGAGGGGGAGTGAGCAGTTCTTC
CDR3aa: CASSFSSGRGSEQFF

abundance: few
v_gene: TRBV7-2
d_gene: TRBD2
j_gene: TRBJ2-1
CDR3nt: TGTGCCAGCAGCTTGATGGGACTAGCGGACAATGAGCAGTTCTTC
CDR3aa: CASSLMGLADNEQFF

abundance: few
v_gene: TRBV10-2
d_gene: .
j_gene: TRBJ1-3
CDR3nt: TGCGCCAGCAGTGAATCCAGGGCAAACACCATATATTTT
CDR3aa: CASSESRANTIYF

abundance: .
v_gene: TRBV5-1
d_gene: .
j_gene: TRBJ2-3
CDR3nt: TGCGCCAGCAGCTTGGGAAGGATCCCAGATACGCAGTATTTT
CDR3aa: CASSLGRIPDTQYF